The TCR beta chain described here comes from a study of Ad26.COV2.S vaccination and SARS-CoV-2 variants. Whole-study context: A COV1001 Ad26.COV2.S trial-arm participant provided the sample. Donor got 5x10^10 or 1x10^11 viral particles of Ad26.COV2.S.

Comment on this clone: A much more abundant neighbour one base away suggests this may be a read error.

CDR1 is SNHLY, CDR2 FYNNEI, per germline. The junction had 4 bases not matched to a gene; V was cut back by 8 bases and J by 4 bases. This CDR3 has 12 amino acids. The treatment here: roughly 18 received Ad26.COV2.S at low or high dose, single or two shots; several received placebo; per-sample allocation not given. Samples analyzed were those drawn on day 63 after the first vaccine or placebo injection. Vaccination employed an Ad26 vector expressing the Wuhan-strain SARS-CoV-2 spike. Generated by immunoSEQ multiplex PCR, the TCRdb table keeps only in-frame clones and is missing some. Found here are approximately 280,000 clones, about 90% of them singletons; the top ten hold about 3.5%.

Sample: peripheral blood, taken in a trial of Ad26.COV2.S vaccine versus placebo. The sequence was obtained from a person aged 18-65 years who received the Ad26.COV2.S COVID-19 vaccine or a placebo. This rearrangement joins TRBV2 to TRBJ2-5; 7 nucleotides match TRBD1. The chain's CDR3 is CASQQGPETQYF. In nucleotides, the CDR3 is TGTGCCAGCCAACAGGGGCCAGAGACCCAGTACTTC. Using reference TRBV2 and TRBJ2-5 for the parts outside the CDR3, the full variable domain is EPEVTQTPSHQVTQMGQEVILRCVPISNHLYFYWYRQILGQKVEFLVSFYNNEISEKSEIFDDQFSVERPDGSNFTLKIRSTKLEDSAMYFCASQQGPETQYFGPGTRLLVL.